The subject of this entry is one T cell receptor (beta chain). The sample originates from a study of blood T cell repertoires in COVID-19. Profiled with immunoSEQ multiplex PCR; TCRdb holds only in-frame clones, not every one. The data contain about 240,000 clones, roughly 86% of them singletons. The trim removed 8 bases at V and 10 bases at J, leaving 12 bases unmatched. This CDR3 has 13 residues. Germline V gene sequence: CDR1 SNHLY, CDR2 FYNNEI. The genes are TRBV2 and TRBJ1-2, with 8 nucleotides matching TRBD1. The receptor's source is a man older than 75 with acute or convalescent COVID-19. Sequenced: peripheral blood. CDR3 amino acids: CASGVQGAFDYTF. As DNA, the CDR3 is TGTGCCAGCGGCGTGCAGGGGGCGTTTGACTACACCTTC.